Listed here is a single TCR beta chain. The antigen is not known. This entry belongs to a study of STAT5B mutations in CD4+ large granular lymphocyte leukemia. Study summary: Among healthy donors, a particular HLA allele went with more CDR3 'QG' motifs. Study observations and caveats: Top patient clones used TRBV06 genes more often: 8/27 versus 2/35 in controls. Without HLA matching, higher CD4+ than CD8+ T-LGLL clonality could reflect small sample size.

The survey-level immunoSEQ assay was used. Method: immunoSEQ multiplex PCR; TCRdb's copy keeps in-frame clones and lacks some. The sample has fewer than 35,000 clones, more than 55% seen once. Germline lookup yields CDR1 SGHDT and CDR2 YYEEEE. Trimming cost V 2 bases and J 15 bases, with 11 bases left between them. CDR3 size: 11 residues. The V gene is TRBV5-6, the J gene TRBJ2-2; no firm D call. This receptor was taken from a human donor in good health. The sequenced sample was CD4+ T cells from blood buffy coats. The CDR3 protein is CASSFDQTVFF. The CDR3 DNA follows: TGTGCCAGCAGCTTCGACCAGACCGTGTTTTTT.